This T cell receptor (beta chain) was retrieved from a study of beta chain features in type 1 diabetes. General study results and limits: A pattern of fewer insertions and more deletions at VDJ junctions was seen in type 1 diabetes patients.

The sequenced template was cDNA made from the entire isolated RNA. Clones were sequenced by immunoSEQ multiplex PCR, and TCRdb holds only the in-frame ones, with some missing. This table has 250,000 to 400,000 clones, about 15% appearing once. This clone was counted only a few times. Its specificity is unknown. Sequences were obtained from central memory CD4+ T cells from blood. This receptor was taken from a young man in good health.

The CDR3 loop reads CASSLGPGLHNSPLHF. DNA of the CDR3: TGTGCCAGCTCACTCGGGCCAGGGCTCCATAATTCACCCCTCCACTTT. V usage is TRBV18 and J usage is TRBJ1-6; D might be TRBD1 (5 bases). Trimming removed 4 bases at V and 5 bases at J, with 15 bases between. There are 16 residues in the CDR3. Germline assignment: CDR1 KGHSH and CDR2 LQKENI. Filled out from reference TRBV18 and TRBJ1-6, the complete variable domain reads NAGVMQNPRHLVRRRGQEARLRCSPMKGHSHVYWYRQLPEEGLKFMVYLQKENIIDESGMPKERFSAEFPKEGPSILRIQQVVRGDSAAYFCASSLGPGLHNSPLHFGNGTRLTVT.